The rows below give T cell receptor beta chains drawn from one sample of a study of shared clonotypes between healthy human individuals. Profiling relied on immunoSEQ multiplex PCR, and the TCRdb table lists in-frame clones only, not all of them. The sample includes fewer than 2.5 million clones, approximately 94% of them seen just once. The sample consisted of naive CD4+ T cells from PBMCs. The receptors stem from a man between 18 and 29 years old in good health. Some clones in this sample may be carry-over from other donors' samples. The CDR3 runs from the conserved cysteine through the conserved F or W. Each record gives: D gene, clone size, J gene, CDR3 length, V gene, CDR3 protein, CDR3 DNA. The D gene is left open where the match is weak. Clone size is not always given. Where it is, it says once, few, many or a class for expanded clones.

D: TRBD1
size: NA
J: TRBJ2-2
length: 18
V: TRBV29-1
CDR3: CSVVRPGTGRKNTGELFF
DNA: TGCAGCGTTGTACGACCCGGGACAGGCCGGAAGAACACCGGGGAGCTGTTTTTT

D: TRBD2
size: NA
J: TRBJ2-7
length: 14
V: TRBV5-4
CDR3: CASSSGGTRNEQYF
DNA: TGTGCCAGCAGCTCCGGCGGGACTAGAAACGAGCAGTACTTC

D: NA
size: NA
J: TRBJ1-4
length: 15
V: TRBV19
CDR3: CASRSTLSTNEKLFF
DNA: TGTGCCAGTAGGAGCACTCTATCAACTAATGAAAAACTGTTTTTT

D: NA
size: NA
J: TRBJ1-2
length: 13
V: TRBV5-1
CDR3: CASSFMGADGYTF
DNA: TGCGCCAGCAGCTTTATGGGGGCAGATGGCTACACCTTC

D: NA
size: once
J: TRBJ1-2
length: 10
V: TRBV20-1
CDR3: CSAGFYGYTF
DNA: TGCAGTGCGGGATTCTATGGCTACACCTTC

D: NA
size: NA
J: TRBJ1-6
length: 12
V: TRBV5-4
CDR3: CASNLEGSPLHF
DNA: TGTGCCAGCAACTTGGAGGGGTCACCCCTCCACTTT

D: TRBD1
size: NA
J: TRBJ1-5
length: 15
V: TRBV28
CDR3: CASSGGQGGYQPQHF
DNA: TGTGCCAGCAGTGGGGGACAGGGAGGGTATCAGCCCCAGCATTTT

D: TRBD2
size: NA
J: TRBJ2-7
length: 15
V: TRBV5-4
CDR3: CASTQAGGPVYEQYF
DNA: TGTGCCAGCACCCAAGCGGGAGGGCCGGTTTACGAGCAGTACTTC

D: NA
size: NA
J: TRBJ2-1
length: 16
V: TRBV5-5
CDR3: CASSRLGAENYNEQFF
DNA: TGTGCCAGCAGCCGCCTGGGGGCCGAAAACTACAATGAGCAGTTCTTC

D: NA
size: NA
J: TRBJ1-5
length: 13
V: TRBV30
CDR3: CAWSNQGNQPQHF
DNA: TGTGCCTGGAGTAACCAGGGCAATCAGCCCCAGCATTTT

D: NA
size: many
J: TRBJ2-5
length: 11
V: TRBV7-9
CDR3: CASSSQETQYF
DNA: TGTGCCAGCAGCTCCCAAGAGACCCAGTACTTC

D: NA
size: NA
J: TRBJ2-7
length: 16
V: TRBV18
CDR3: CASSPEAGTEDYEQYF
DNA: TGTGCCAGCTCACCAGAAGCCGGGACGGAGGACTACGAGCAGTACTTC

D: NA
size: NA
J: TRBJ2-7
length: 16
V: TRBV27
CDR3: CASRPLGDRSSVEQYF
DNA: TGTGCCAGCAGACCCCTGGGGGACCGAAGCTCAGTCGAGCAGTACTTC

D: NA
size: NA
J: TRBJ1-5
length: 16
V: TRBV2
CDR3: CASSATRAIEGQPQHF
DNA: TGTGCCAGCAGTGCGACCAGGGCTATCGAGGGTCAGCCCCAGCATTTT

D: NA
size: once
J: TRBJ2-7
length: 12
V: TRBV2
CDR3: CASAYVSYEQYF
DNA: TGTGCCAGCGCTTACGTATCCTACGAGCAGTACTTC

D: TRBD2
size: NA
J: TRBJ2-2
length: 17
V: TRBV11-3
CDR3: CASSCPLADGCSGELFF
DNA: TGTGCCAGCAGCTGTCCTCTAGCGGACGGTTGCTCCGGGGAGCTGTTTTTT

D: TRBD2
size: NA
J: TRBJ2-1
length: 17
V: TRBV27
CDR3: CASSFDWREGIHNEQFF
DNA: TGTGCCAGCAGTTTCGACTGGCGGGAGGGTATTCACAATGAGCAGTTCTTC

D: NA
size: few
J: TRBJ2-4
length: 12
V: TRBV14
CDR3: CASSQAKNIQYF
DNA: TGTGCCAGCAGCCAAGCCAAAAACATTCAGTACTTC

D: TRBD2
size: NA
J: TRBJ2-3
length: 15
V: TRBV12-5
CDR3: CASGLTGGLPDTQYF
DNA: TGTGCTAGTGGTTTGACGGGAGGGCTCCCAGATACGCAGTATTTT

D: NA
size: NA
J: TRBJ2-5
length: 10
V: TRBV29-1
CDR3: CSVAAETQYF
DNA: TGCAGCGTCGCCGCTGAGACCCAGTACTTC

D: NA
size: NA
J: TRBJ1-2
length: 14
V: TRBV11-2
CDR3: CASSLARLGAGYTF
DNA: TGTGCCAGCAGCTTAGCGAGGCTGGGGGCAGGCTACACCTTC

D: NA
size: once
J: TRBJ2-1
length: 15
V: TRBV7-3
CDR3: CASSLLDATYNEQFF
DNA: TGTGCCAGCAGCTTGCTGGACGCGACCTACAATGAGCAGTTCTTC

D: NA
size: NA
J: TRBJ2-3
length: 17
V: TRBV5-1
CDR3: CASSLARAASSTDTQYF
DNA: TGCGCCAGCAGCTTGGCAAGGGCGGCTTCTAGCACAGATACGCAGTATTTT

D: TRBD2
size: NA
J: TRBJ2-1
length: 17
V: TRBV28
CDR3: CASSLVFAGLAGAEQFF
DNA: TGTGCCAGCAGTTTAGTATTTGCGGGACTAGCGGGGGCTGAGCAGTTCTTC

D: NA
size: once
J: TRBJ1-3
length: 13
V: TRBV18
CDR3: CASSQDPSTTIYF
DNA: TGTGCCAGCTCCCAAGACCCGAGTACCACCATATATTTT

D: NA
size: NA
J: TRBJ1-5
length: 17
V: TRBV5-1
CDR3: CASSLGGIGQGNQPQHF
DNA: TGCGCCAGCAGCTTAGGGGGAATAGGTCAGGGCAATCAGCCCCAGCATTTT

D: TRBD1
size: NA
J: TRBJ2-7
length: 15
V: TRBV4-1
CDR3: CASSQGGQGHYEQYF
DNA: TGCGCCAGCAGCCAAGGGGGACAGGGACACTACGAGCAGTACTTC

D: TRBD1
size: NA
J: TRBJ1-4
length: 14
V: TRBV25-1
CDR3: CASSEWTGNEKLFF
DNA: TGTGCCAGCAGTGAATGGACAGGGAATGAAAAACTGTTTTTT

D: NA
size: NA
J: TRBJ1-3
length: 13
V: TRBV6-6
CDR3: CASTVGSGNTIYF
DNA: TGTGCCAGCACCGTGGGTTCTGGAAACACCATATATTTT

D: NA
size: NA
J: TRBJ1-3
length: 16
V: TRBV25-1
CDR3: CASSEFFGVSGNTIYF
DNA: TGTGCCAGCAGTGAATTTTTTGGGGTCTCTGGAAACACCATATATTTT

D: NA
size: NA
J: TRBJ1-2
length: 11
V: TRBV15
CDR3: CATSPGRGYTF
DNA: TGTGCCACCAGCCCTGGGCGAGGCTACACCTTC

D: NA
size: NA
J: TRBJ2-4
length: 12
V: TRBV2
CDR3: CASSDQGNIQYF
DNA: TGTGCCAGCAGTGACCAGGGAAACATTCAGTACTTC

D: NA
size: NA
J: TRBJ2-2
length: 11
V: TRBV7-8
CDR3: CASTYTGELFF
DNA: TGTGCCAGCACTTACACCGGGGAGCTGTTTTTT

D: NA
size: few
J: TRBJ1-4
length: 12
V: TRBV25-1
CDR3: CASSEVREKLFF
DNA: TGTGCCAGCAGTGAGGTACGGGAAAAACTGTTTTTT

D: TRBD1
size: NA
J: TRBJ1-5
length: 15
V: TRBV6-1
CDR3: CASIRTGAFNQPQHF
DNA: TGTGCCAGCATCCGAACAGGGGCGTTCAATCAGCCCCAGCATTTT

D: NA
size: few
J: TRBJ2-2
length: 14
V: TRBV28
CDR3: CASSRWTDTGELFF
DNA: TGTGCCAGCAGTAGATGGACAGACACCGGGGAGCTGTTTTTT

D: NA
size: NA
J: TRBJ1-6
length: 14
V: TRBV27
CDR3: CASSLTGTNSPLHF
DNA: TGTGCCAGCAGTCTAACAGGGACTAATTCACCCCTCCACTTT

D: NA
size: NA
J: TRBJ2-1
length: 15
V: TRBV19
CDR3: CASSIHTPGYNEQFF
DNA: TGTGCCAGTAGTATTCATACTCCGGGGTACAATGAGCAGTTCTTC

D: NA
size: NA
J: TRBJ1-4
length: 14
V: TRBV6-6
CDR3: CASSTGVYNEKLFF
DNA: TGTGCCAGCAGTACAGGCGTTTATAATGAAAAACTGTTTTTT

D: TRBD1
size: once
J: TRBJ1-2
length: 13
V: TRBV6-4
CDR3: CASSPDRGQGYTF
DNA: TGTGCCAGCAGTCCCGACAGGGGGCAGGGCTACACCTTC

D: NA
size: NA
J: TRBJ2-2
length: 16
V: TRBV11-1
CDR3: CASSLSPTWGTGELFF
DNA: TGTGCCAGCAGCTTATCCCCTACTTGGGGCACCGGGGAGCTGTTTTTT

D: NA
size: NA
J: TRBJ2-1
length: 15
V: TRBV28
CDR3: CASSPLQGPRGEQFF
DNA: TGTGCCAGCAGTCCATTACAGGGCCCCCGGGGTGAGCAGTTCTTC

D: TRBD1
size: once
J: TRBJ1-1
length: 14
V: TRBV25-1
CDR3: CASTDRGASTEAFF
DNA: TGTGCCAGCACGGACAGGGGAGCATCCACTGAAGCTTTCTTT

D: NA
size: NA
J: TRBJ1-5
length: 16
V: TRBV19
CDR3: CASSIGGVRNNQPQHF
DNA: TGTGCCAGTAGTATCGGCGGGGTCCGTAACAATCAGCCCCAGCATTTT

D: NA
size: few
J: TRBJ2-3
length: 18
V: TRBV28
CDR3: CASSSFQGSITSTDTQYF
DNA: TGTGCCAGCAGTTCCTTCCAGGGGTCTATAACTAGCACAGATACGCAGTATTTT

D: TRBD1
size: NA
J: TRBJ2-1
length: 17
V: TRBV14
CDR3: CASSQAWTGAILGEQFF
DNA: TGTGCCAGCAGCCAAGCATGGACAGGGGCCATTTTGGGGGAGCAGTTCTTC

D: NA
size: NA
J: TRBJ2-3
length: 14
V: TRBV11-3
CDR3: CASSPSRGTDTQYF
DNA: TGTGCCAGCAGCCCGTCCCGAGGCACAGATACGCAGTATTTT

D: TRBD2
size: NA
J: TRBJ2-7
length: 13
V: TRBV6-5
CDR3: CASLPSGRGEQYF
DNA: TGTGCCAGCCTCCCTAGCGGGAGGGGCGAGCAGTACTTC

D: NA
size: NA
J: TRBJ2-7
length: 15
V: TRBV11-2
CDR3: CASSLDRGETYEQYF
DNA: TGTGCCAGCAGCTTAGACAGGGGCGAAACCTACGAGCAGTACTTC

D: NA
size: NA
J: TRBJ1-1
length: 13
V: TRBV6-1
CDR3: CASIGDWNTEAFF
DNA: TGTGCCAGCATCGGAGACTGGAACACTGAAGCTTTCTTT

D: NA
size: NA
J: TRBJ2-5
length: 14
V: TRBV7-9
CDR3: CASSFRREQETQYF
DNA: TGTGCCAGCAGCTTCCGACGCGAACAAGAGACCCAGTACTTC

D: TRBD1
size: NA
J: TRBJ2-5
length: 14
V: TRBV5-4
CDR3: CASSFQGAQETQYF
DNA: TGTGCCAGCAGCTTCCAGGGGGCGCAAGAGACCCAGTACTTC

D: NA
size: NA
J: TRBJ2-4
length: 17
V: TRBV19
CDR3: CASSIWVTVGAKNIQYF
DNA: TGTGCCAGTAGTATTTGGGTGACTGTAGGGGCCAAAAACATTCAGTACTTC